The 16 T cell receptor beta chains below come from one sample, sequenced in a study of blood T cells in healthy people across ages. Alongside a J-beta primer mix, a sample-barcoded 5' primer served in a second PCR lasting about 6 to 12 cycles. TCRdb reprocessed the 5' RACE reads via MiXCR and lists one record per CDR3 protein. Altogether over a million distinct CDR3 sequences are present, roughly a quarter being singletons, with the ten largest covering approximately 0.75%. These data were also reused for a study on T cells of mothers and their children.

Sequenced material: blood. These receptors came from a girl aged 2 to 10 in good health.

This clonotype occurred a few times. The V call is TRBV11-3, the J call TRBJ2-1; D is uncertain. This CDR3 spans 12 amino acids. CDR1 SGHNT and CDR2 YENEEA come from the germline V gene. V shed 5 bases and J shed 7 bases, with 9 bases lying between them. CDR3 sequence: CASSPAPNEQFF. The CDR3 bases are TGTGCCAGCAGCCCAGCCCCAAATGAGCAGTTCTTC. The full variable domain, its missing parts supplied by reference TRBV11-3 and TRBJ2-1, is EAGVVQSPRYKIIEKKQPVAFWCNPISGHNTLYWYLQNLGQGPELLIRYENEEAVDDSQLPKDRFSAERLKGVDSTLKIQPAELGDSAVYLCASSPAPNEQFFGPGTRLTVL.

This clonotype was counted between two and nine times. The genes are TRBV2 and TRBJ2-5; TRBD2 agrees at 10 bases. This CDR3 spans 17 amino acids. V shed 6 bases and J 4 bases; nucleotides not matched to a gene: 14. The germline gives CDR1 SNHLY, CDR2 FYNNEI. The CDR3 bases are TGTGCCAGCAGGGTAGAAGCTCCTAGCGGGAGCGGAGAGACCCAGTACTTC. The encoded protein is CASRVEAPSGSGETQYF. The whole variable domain, filled in from reference TRBV2 and TRBJ2-5, reads EPEVTQTPSHQVTQMGQEVILRCVPISNHLYFYWYRQILGQKVEFLVSFYNNEISEKSEIFDDQFSVERPDGSNFTLKIRSTKLEDSAMYFCASRVEAPSGSGETQYFGPGTRLLVL.

The chain is built from TRBV25-1 and TRBJ2-1; 7 bases map to TRBD2. The ends lost 2 bases at V and 3 bases at J; junction bases unmatched: 7. CDR1 and CDR2 (germline): MGHDK, SYGVNS. The length of the CDR3 is 16 residues. This chain's CDR3 is CASSETRDYRYNEQFF. CDR3 nucleotide sequence: TGTGCCAGCAGTGAAACCCGGGACTACCGCTACAATGAGCAGTTCTTC.

CDR3 residues: CSVSRDRGYKQYF. In DNA form, the CDR3 reads TGCAGCGTTTCTAGGGACAGGGGGTACAAGCAGTACTTC. The chain is built from TRBV29-1 and TRBJ2-5, with 11 positions matching TRBD1. The CDR3 loop spans 13 amino acids. Germline V gives CDR1 SQVTM, CDR2 ANQGSEA. With 5 bases clipped from V and 11 bases from J, the junction kept 10 bases outside the gene matches. The full variable domain, completed using reference TRBV29-1 and TRBJ2-5, is SAVISQKPSRDICQRGTSLTIQCQVDSQVTMMFWYRQQPGQSLTLIATANQGSEATYESGFVIDKFPISRPNLTFSTLTVSNMSPEDSSIYLCSVSRDRGYKQYFGPGTRLLVL.

This clonotype has just a few counts. V usage is TRBV24-1 and J usage is TRBJ2-7; no clear D. In germline, CDR1 is KGHDR, CDR2 SFDVKD. V was trimmed by 4 bases and J by 7 bases, leaving 16 bases between them. The CDR3 is 14 amino acids. CDR3 region: CATSDPRWSEEQYF. The DNA of the CDR3 is TGTGCCACCAGTGACCCCAGATGGTCTGAGGAGCAGTACTTC.

This clonotype was detected only a few times. DNA of the CDR3: TGCGCCAGCAGCTTTTCAGGGGAAGTCTCCTACGAGCAGTACTTC. This translates into CASSFSGEVSYEQYF. V is TRBV5-1 and J is TRBJ2-7, with D perhaps matching TRBD1 (6 bases). Germline assignment: CDR1 SGHRS and CDR2 YFSETQ. CDR3 length: 15 amino acids. The V end lost 2 bases, the J end lost 0 bases, and 12 bases lay between the germline ends.

Points on this clonotype: The junction does not match germline at one end; this may be a read error. V is TRBV4-3 and J is TRBJ2-1, with D hard to call. From germline, CDR1 is LGHNA and CDR2 YSLEER. CDR3 size: 13 residues. CDR3 sequence: CASSQFSHNEQFF. CDR3 nucleotides: TGCGCCAGCAGCCAATTCTCCCACAATGAGCAGTTCTTC.

This sequence joins TRBV6-6 and TRBJ2-1; 7 bases match TRBD2. Judging by the DNA end, TRBJ2-5 fits better; the J call may be wrong. The germline CDR1 and CDR2 sequences are MNHNY and SVGAGI (reference sequence). CDR3 length equals 14 residues. The CDR3: CASRGGRLGETQYF. CDR3 nucleotides: TGTGCCAGCAGGGGCGGGAGACTAGGGGAGACCCAGTACTTC.

The chain has TRBV28 and TRBJ2-5; 14 nucleotides line up with TRBD2. The J call may be faulty, since TRBJ2-1 better matches the DNA end. CDR3 length: 15 residues. CDR1 and CDR2 (germline): MDHEN, SYDVKM. The CDR3 bases are TGTGCCAGCAGCCTGACTAGCGGGAGGGCACACGAGCAGTTCTTC. It encodes CASSLTSGRAHEQFF.

This clonotype was seen a few times. The chain recombines TRBV28 with TRBJ2-5; D gene ambiguous. The J call could be wrong; TRBJ2-1 is a better fit for the DNA end. The CDR3 runs to 17 residues. Per the germline V gene, CDR1 is MDHEN and CDR2 is SYDVKM. The chain's CDR3 is CASSFYPSQLIYNEQFF. DNA of the CDR3: TGTGCCAGCAGTTTCTACCCTAGTCAACTAATTTACAATGAGCAGTTCTTC.

This clonotype was detected once. The chain recombines TRBV2 with TRBJ1-5; D perhaps matches TRBD1 (6 bases). V lost 8 bases to trimming and J lost 4 bases, with 12 bases between them. Germline lookup yields CDR1 SNHLY and CDR2 FYNNEI. CDR3 size: 13 residues. The CDR3 here is CASGEQGNQPQHF. The DNA of the CDR3 is TGTGCCAGCGGCGAACAGGGTAATCAGCCCCAGCATTTT.

The J gene is TRBJ2-1, the V gene TRBV12-3 or TRBV12-4, with 7 bases aligning to TRBD1. This CDR3 is built from 13 residues. V gave up 4 bases and J gave up 12 bases; unmatched junction bases: 9. The CDR3, as DNA: TGTGCCAGCAGTTACTCTGGACAGGATCGGCAGTTCTTC. This encodes CASSYSGQDRQFF.

The chain links TRBV7-9 to TRBJ2-1; D not resolved. Germline V gene lookup returns CDR1 SEHNR and CDR2 FQNEAQ (reference sequence). This CDR3 comprises 13 residues. Trimming shortened V by 1 base and J by 8 bases, and 9 bases separated the two germline ends. CDR3 residues: CASSLVSDHEQFF. CDR3 in DNA: TGTGCCAGCAGCTTAGTGTCCGACCATGAGCAGTTCTTC. Looking up the rest from reference TRBV7-9 and TRBJ2-1 gives the full variable domain: DTGVSQNPRHKITKRGQNVTFRCDPISEHNRLYWYRQTLGQGPEFLTYFQNEAQLEKSRLLSDRFSAERPKGSFSTLEIQRTEQGDSAMYLCASSLVSDHEQFFGPGTRLTVL.

The table lists this clonotype with a few counts. The chain employs TRBV7-9 and TRBJ2-6, with a tentative D call TRBD2 (6 bases). The CDR3 is made up of 17 amino acids. V was shortened by 5 bases and J by 4 bases, with 18 bases between the two germline ends. The germline V gene has CDR1 SEHNR and CDR2 FQNEAQ (reference sequence). CDR3 DNA: TGTGCCAGCAGCCCCGGGACGGGAGCGGCGGGGGCCAACGTCCTGACTTTC. It encodes CASSPGTGAAGANVLTF.

V gene TRBV2 combines with J gene TRBJ1-3; D unresolved. V lost 3 bases and J 0 bases, leaving 6 bases between the germline ends. CDR3 length: 14 amino acids. Germline V gene data show CDR1 as SNHLY and CDR2 as FYNNEI. CDR3 amino acids: CASSDARSGNTIYF. DNA of the CDR3: TGTGCCAGCAGTGACGCCCGCTCTGGAAACACCATATATTTT.

There are a few counts of this clonotype. The chain couples TRBV2 to TRBJ2-1; D ambiguous. V was pared by 2 bases and J by 7 bases, with 12 bases between. This CDR3 has 14 residues. From germline, CDR1 is SNHLY and CDR2 FYNNEI. The CDR3: CASSETRVMNEQFF. Here the CDR3 DNA reads TGTGCCAGCAGTGAAACAAGGGTCATGAATGAGCAGTTCTTC.